Listed here are 22 T cell receptor beta chains from one sample, sequenced in a study of cytomegalovirus exposure and HLA in healthy donors. Here immunoSEQ multiplex PCR was the method, and the copy in TCRdb shows in-frame clones only, minus some. The sample holds some 250,000 clones; 80% to 95% are singletons and the top ten take 3.1%. Sequencing input: PBMCs. These receptors came from a woman between 25 and 40 years old in good health and CMV-seronegative.

The chain employs TRBV6-1 and TRBJ1-2, with D hard to call. The germline CDR1 and CDR2 sequences are MNHNS and SASEGT. The V gene lost 0 bases and the J gene lost 6 bases, with 14 bases spanning the gap. The CDR3 totals 15 residues. This CDR3 reads CASSEAGGRHDGYTF. The DNA of the CDR3 is TGTGCCAGCAGTGAAGCGGGCGGTCGACACGATGGCTACACCTTC.

V usage is TRBV11-3 and J usage is TRBJ2-1, with 11 positions matching TRBD2. Trimming removed 5 bases from V and 11 bases from J; junction bases left unmatched: 14. The CDR3 contains 16 residues. CDR1 SGHNT and CDR2 YENEEA come from the germline V gene. CDR3 DNA: TGTGCCAGCAGCGCTCTGCTAGCGGGAGGTAAGAATCAGCAGTTCTTC. Translating it yields CASSALLAGGKNQQFF.

This chain uses TRBV19 with TRBJ2-1; TRBD2 matches 10 bases. This CDR3 has 19 residues. Germline CDR1 reads LNHDA; CDR2 reads SQIVND (reference sequence). V lost 9 bases, J lost 0 bases, and 17 bases stayed unmatched. In DNA form, the CDR3 reads TGTGCCAGCACGGGGAGCGGGACTAGCGTAGAGTCCTCCTACAATGAGCAGTTCTTC. Its translation: CASTGSGTSVESSYNEQFF.

CDR3 nucleotides: TGCGCCAGCAGCCTCGGGACTAGCGTCTCCTACGAGCAGTACTTC. This translates into CASSLGTSVSYEQYF. This chain uses TRBV4-1 with TRBJ2-7, with 10 bases identical to TRBD2. CDR3 length equals 15 residues. Germline CDR1 MGHRA, CDR2 YSYEKL. With 4 bases clipped from V and 0 bases from J, the junction kept 3 bases outside the gene matches.

The CDR3 sequence is CASSLEHGGEQYF. DNA for the CDR3: TGTGCCAGCAGCTTAGAACACGGAGGGGAGCAGTACTTC. This chain uses TRBV11-3 with TRBJ2-7, with D possibly matching TRBD2 (6 bases). The CDR3 extends over 13 amino acids. Germline lookup yields CDR1 SGHNT and CDR2 YENEEA. V gave up 0 bases and J gave up 7 bases, with 10 bases separating them. Full variable domain (outside the CDR3, taken from reference TRBV11-3 and TRBJ2-7): EAGVVQSPRYKIIEKKQPVAFWCNPISGHNTLYWYLQNLGQGPELLIRYENEEAVDDSQLPKDRFSAERLKGVDSTLKIQPAELGDSAVYLCASSLEHGGEQYFGPGTRLTVT.

The chain uses TRBV11-2 and TRBJ2-1; D gene unclear. The V gene's germline CDR1 is SGHAT and CDR2 FQNNGV. This CDR3 has 12 residues. With 1 base removed from V and 11 bases from J, the gap between germline ends came to 9 bases. The chain's CDR3 is CASSLGEVKQFF. The CDR3 coding sequence is TGTGCCAGCAGCTTAGGTGAAGTAAAGCAGTTCTTC. The full variable domain, with the rest looked up from reference TRBV11-2 and TRBJ2-1, is EAGVAQSPRYKIIEKRQSVAFWCNPISGHATLYWYQQILGQGPKLLIQFQNNGVVDDSQLPKDRFSAERLKGVDSTLKIQPAKLEDSAVYLCASSLGEVKQFFGPGTRLTVL.

The CDR3 reads CASSASHPSYNEQFF. CDR3 coding DNA: TGTGCCAGCAGCGCCTCCCACCCCTCCTACAATGAGCAGTTCTTC. The V call is TRBV2, the J call TRBJ2-1; D is undetermined. Germline CDR1 reads SNHLY; CDR2 reads FYNNEI. CDR3 length equals 15 residues. V lost 6 bases and J 0 bases, leaving 12 bases between the germline ends.

The J gene is TRBJ2-7, the V gene TRBV28; 11 bases are shared with TRBD2. Germline CDR1 and CDR2: MDHEN and SYDVKM. Germline trimming cut 6 bases from V and 5 bases from J; bases unmatched to any gene: 6. CDR3 size: 14 residues. CDR3 loop: CASRIAGGPHEQYF. CDR3 bases: TGTGCCAGCAGAATAGCGGGAGGGCCCCACGAGCAGTACTTC.

In this sample, this clone turned up a few times. This chain uses TRBV20-1 with TRBJ1-1; D remains unclear. CDR1 is DFQATT, CDR2 SNEGSKA, per germline (reference sequence). The CDR3 sequence is 11 residues long. V was clipped by 7 bases and J by 5 bases, with 11 bases between them. Here the CDR3 reads CSEGAYTEAFF. In nucleotides, the CDR3 is TGCAGTGAGGGCGCATATACTGAAGCTTTCTTT.

J is TRBJ2-1 and V is TRBV5-1; D is unclear. V was clipped by 1 base and J by 0 bases, with 11 bases between them. The CDR3 totals 16 residues. In germline, CDR1 is SGHRS, CDR2 YFSETQ. The CDR3 DNA reads as TGCGCCAGCAGCTTGAGGTCAATGAGCTCCTACAATGAGCAGTTCTTC. It yields the protein CASSLRSMSSYNEQFF. The full variable domain, with the rest looked up from reference TRBV5-1 and TRBJ2-1, is KAGVTQTPRYLIKTRGQQVTLSCSPISGHRSVSWYQQTPGQGLQFLFEYFSETQRNKGNFPGRFSGRQFSNSRSEMNVSTLELGDSALYLCASSLRSMSSYNEQFFGPGTRLTVL.

The rearrangement joins TRBV11-2 to TRBJ2-7; 10 positions agree with TRBD1. Germline V gene lookup returns CDR1 SGHAT and CDR2 FQNNGV. V shed 5 bases and J 2 bases; nucleotides not matched to a gene: 3. The length of the CDR3 is 14 residues. DNA of the CDR3: TGTGCCAGCAGCCAAGGACAGGGGGCCTACGAGCAGTACTTC. As protein: CASSQGQGAYEQYF.

This clone was counted a single time. The gene calls are TRBV15 and TRBJ2-7; 8 nucleotides agree with TRBD2. With 5 bases clipped from V and 5 bases from J, the junction kept 8 bases outside the gene matches. The length of the CDR3 is 14 residues. Germline-derived CDR1 and CDR2 are LNHNV and YYDKDF (reference sequence). The CDR3 region has the DNA TGTGCCACCAGCCCACCTCGGGGGGGGCACGAGCAGTACTTC. It is translated as CATSPPRGGHEQYF. Based on the CDR3 plus reference TRBV15 and TRBJ2-7, the full variable domain is DAMVIQNPRYQVTQFGKPVTLSCSQTLNHNVMYWYQQKSSQAPKLLFHYYDKDFNNEADTPDNFQSRRPNTSFCFLDIRSPGLGDTAMYLCATSPPRGGHEQYFGPGTRLTVT.

The rearrangement links TRBV30 to TRBJ1-5, with TRBD1 as a possible D gene (5 bases). Germline loops: CDR1 GTSNPN, CDR2 SVGIG (reference sequence). The CDR3 runs 14 residues. The V end was cut by 2 bases, the J end by 4 bases, with 12 bases between. The CDR3 DNA reads TGTGCCTGGAGTTACCGGGGCAGTAATCAGCCCCAGCATTTT. This codes for CAWSYRGSNQPQHF.

CDR3 bases: TGTGCCAGCAGCGCTAGTTCTGGGGCCGCTTTCTTT. It yields the protein CASSASSGAAFF. The V call is TRBV5-6, the J call TRBJ1-1; D perhaps matches TRBD1 (5 bases). This CDR3 region has 12 residues. Looked up from germline, CDR1 is SGHDT and CDR2 is YYEEEE. V lost 4 bases and J 11 bases, leaving 15 bases between the germline ends.

The CDR3 bases are TGTGCCAGCAGGTCCCCGGGGGACGAGCAGTACTTC. Amino acid sequence: CASRSPGDEQYF. The V and J genes are TRBV5-4 and TRBJ2-7; D is possibly TRBD2 (6 bases). V lost 5 bases to trimming and J lost 5 bases, with 11 bases between them. The CDR3 is 12 residues long. Germline-derived CDR1 and CDR2 are SGHNT and YYREEE (reference sequence).

The gene calls are TRBV28 and TRBJ2-7; TRBD1 agrees at 9 bases. Germline CDR1 MDHEN, CDR2 SYDVKM. With V trimmed by 3 bases and J by 3 bases, 6 bases remained unmatched. This CDR3 is built from 15 residues. CDR3 in DNA: TGTGCCAGCAGTTTCAAACAGGGGGCTTACTACGAGCAGTACTTC. Protein: CASSFKQGAYYEQYF.

The chain combines TRBV30 with TRBJ2-7; tentative D call: TRBD2 (6 bases). CDR3 length: 12 amino acids. Trimming took 5 bases from V and 9 from J, leaving 17 bases between them. CDR1 and CDR2 from the germline V gene are GTSNPN and SVGIG (reference sequence). CDR3 protein: CAWGPDGGWQYF. The CDR3 nucleotides are TGTGCCTGGGGTCCGGACGGGGGATGGCAGTACTTC.

In this sample, this clone turned up once. This chain connects TRBV6-1 to TRBJ2-7, with 9 bases fitting TRBD1. The germline V gene has CDR1 MNHNS and CDR2 SASEGT. V lost 3 bases and J lost 2; bases outside the gene matches: 2. The CDR3 has 14 residues. CDR3 nucleotide sequence: TGTGCCAGCAGTGATGGGGACAGGGCCTACGAGCAGTACTTC. As protein: CASSDGDRAYEQYF.

The sample holds one count of this clone. The chain carries TRBV25-1 and TRBJ1-2; D gene ambiguous. This CDR3 spans 14 amino acids. CDR1 and CDR2 from the germline V gene are MGHDK and SYGVNS. Trimming took 5 bases from V and 1 from J, leaving 11 bases between them. As DNA, the CDR3 is TGTGCCAGCAGTTATAAGAACTTTAACTATGGCTACACCTTC. Translated, it gives CASSYKNFNYGYTF.

The V gene is TRBV7-2, the J gene TRBJ2-7; possibly TRBD2 for D (6 bases). V was clipped by 3 bases and J by 2 bases, with 14 bases between them. CDR1 and CDR2 from the germline V gene are SGHTA and FQGNSA. CDR3 length equals 15 residues. The CDR3 nucleotides are TGTGCCAGCAGCTTCCGGGGGACGGGGACCTACGAGCAGTACTTC. The encoded protein is CASSFRGTGTYEQYF.

This clone has just one count. J is TRBJ2-2 and V is TRBV27; TRBD2 might be the D (5 bases). CDR1 and CDR2 from the germline V gene are MNHEY and SMNVEV (reference sequence). Trimming removed 5 bases at V and 4 bases at J, with 11 bases between. The CDR3 loop spans 14 amino acids. In nucleotides, the CDR3 is TGTGCCAGCAGTGAAAGAAGCGGCACCGGGGAGCTGTTTTTT. Its protein is CASSERSGTGELFF.

The chain has TRBV2 and TRBJ2-3; D unclear. The CDR3 runs 13 residues. Germline V gene lookup returns CDR1 SNHLY and CDR2 FYNNEI. Trimming stripped 1 base from V and 1 base from J, with 3 bases between. The CDR3 DNA reads TGTGCCAGCAGTGAAGGCCGCACAGATACGCAGTATTTT. Amino acids: CASSEGRTDTQYF.